Listed below are T cell receptor beta chains from one sample, sequenced in a study of response to subunit inactivated influenza vaccine. A single record per CDR3 protein comes from TCRdb applying MiXCR to the RT-PCR reads. This sample carries just over 300,000 distinct CDR3 sequences, 20% to 25% of them seen once, and the ten largest clones take 10% to 13%. The source material was PBMCs from blood, sampled 21 months after vaccination. The receptors derive from a man aged 45-69 years who received an inactivated influenza vaccine. Both conserved end residues are part of each CDR3. A D gene is named only where the DNA matches it firmly. Rows give clone size only sometimes, using once, few, many, or a class for an expanded clone.

d_gene	abundance	j_gene	v_gene	CDR3aa	CDR3nt
-	many	TRBJ1-1	TRBV6-2/TRBV6-3	CASSYSTGYDLF	TGTGCCAGCAGTTACTCGACCGGTTATGATCTCTTT
TRBD1	few	TRBJ1-1	TRBV7-9	CASRHGQGVTEAFF	TGTGCCAGCAGACACGGACAGGGGGTCACTGAAGCTTTCTTT
TRBD2	-	TRBJ2-5	TRBV20-1	CSASRTSGGFETQYF	TGCAGTGCTAGCCGGACTAGCGGGGGCTTTGAGACCCAGTACTTC
-	many	TRBJ1-1	TRBV19	CASSIRLGTEAFF	TGTGCCAGTAGTATACGGCTGGGCACTGAAGCTTTCTTT
TRBD1	-	TRBJ1-4	TRBV2	CASNDRGFGEKLFF	TGTGCCAGCAATGACAGGGGGTTCGGGGAAAAACTGTTTTTT
-	many	TRBJ1-1	TRBV6-5	CASSYGISNTEAFF	TGTGCCAGCAGTTACGGAATATCGAACACTGAAGCTTTCTTT
TRBD1	many	TRBJ1-2	TRBV5-4	CASSSYRTGGGYGYTF	TGTGCCAGCAGCTCTTACCGAACAGGGGGCGGCTATGGCTACACCTTC
TRBD2	-	TRBJ2-7	TRBV28	CASSFGGSIPYEQYF	TGTGCCAGCAGTTTTGGCGGGAGCATTCCCTACGAGCAGTACTTC
-	-	TRBJ1-1	TRBV28	CASSRDWDTEAFF	TGTGCCAGCAGCCGCGACTGGGACACTGAAGCTTTCTTT
-	many	TRBJ1-2	TRBV4-2	CASSQALSHYGYTF	TGTGCCAGCAGCCAAGCCCTTAGCCACTATGGCTACACCTTC
TRBD1	many	TRBJ2-1	TRBV29-1	CSAGAGTGRNEQFF	TGCAGCGCCGGGGCCGGGACAGGACGAAATGAGCAGTTCTTC
TRBD2	-	TRBJ2-1	TRBV6-5	CASSSSGGAGIF	TGTGCCAGCTCTTCAAGCGGGGGGGCCGGCATCTTC
TRBD1	-	TRBJ2-3	TRBV7-8	CASSWDRDADTQYF	TGTGCCAGCAGCTGGGACAGGGACGCAGATACGCAGTATTTT
-	-	TRBJ2-7	TRBV28	CASSLTPSASYEQYF	TGTGCCAGCAGTCTAACCCCTAGCGCCTCCTACGAGCAGTACTTC
-	many	TRBJ1-5	TRBV3-1	CASSQAGPGQPQHF	TGTGCCAGCAGCCAAGCCGGGCCTGGACAGCCCCAGCATTTT
TRBD2	few	TRBJ2-4	TRBV7-8	CASSLVNLREGGNIQYF	TGTGCCAGCAGCTTAGTCAACCTGCGGGAGGGCGGAAACATTCAGTACTTC
-	-	TRBJ1-2	TRBV6-2/TRBV6-3	CASSSGAHGYTF	TGTGCCAGCAGTTCCGGGGCGCATGGCTACACCTTC
TRBD1	few	TRBJ2-2	TRBV5-6	CASSWGQGLNTGELFF	TGTGCCAGCAGCTGGGGACAGGGCCTGAACACCGGGGAGCTGTTTTTT
-	few	TRBJ2-1	TRBV28	CASRPPGGGKYNEQFF	TGTGCCAGCCGTCCTCCAGGAGGGGGGAAGTACAATGAGCAGTTCTTC
-	many	TRBJ2-3	TRBV11-2	CASSLGLLALSTDTQYF	TGTGCCAGCAGCTTAGGTCTCCTAGCGCTAAGCACAGATACGCAGTATTTT
-	few	TRBJ2-1	TRBV7-2	CASGTQALAPLF	TGTGCCAGCGGGACACAGGCGCTCGCCCCGCTCTTC
TRBD1	few	TRBJ2-7	TRBV12-3/TRBV12-4	CASSSWDSNYEQYF	TGTGCCAGCAGCTCGTGGGACAGCAACTACGAGCAGTACTTC
TRBD2	-	TRBJ2-3	TRBV20-1	CSARELAGAGRDTQYF	TGCAGTGCTAGAGAGTTAGCGGGGGCGGGCCGTGATACGCAGTATTTT
TRBD1	few	TRBJ1-2	TRBV20-1	CSATGSGQGGGYTF	TGCAGTGCTACTGGGTCGGGACAGGGGGGCGGCTACACCTTC
-	few	TRBJ1-2	TRBV6-5	CASSWGGNYGYTF	TGTGCCAGCAGTTGGGGTGGGAACTATGGCTACACCTTC
TRBD1	many	TRBJ1-1	TRBV28	CASSAWGQGHTEAFF	TGTGCCAGCAGTGCCTGGGGACAGGGACACACTGAAGCTTTCTTT
TRBD2	-	TRBJ2-1	TRBV20-1	CSARESSGTYNEQFF	TGCAGTGCTAGAGAGTCAAGCGGGACCTACAATGAGCAGTTCTTC
TRBD2	-	TRBJ2-1	TRBV4-1	CASSLTSGRPQEFF	TGCGCCAGCAGCCTGACTAGCGGGAGGCCTCAAGAGTTCTTC
-	-	TRBJ1-5	TRBV7-2	CASSLGTLNQPQHF	TGTGCCAGCAGCTTAGGGACTTTGAATCAGCCCCAGCATTTT
-	few	TRBJ1-4	TRBV4-3	CASSQGNAWGTNEKLFF	TGCGCCAGCAGCCAGGGAAACGCTTGGGGAACAAATGAAAAACTGTTTTTT
-	-	TRBJ2-3	TRBV3-1	CASSPSTSGTQYF	TGTGCCAGCAGCCCCAGCACCTCGGGTACGCAGTATTTT
TRBD2	-	TRBJ2-7	TRBV6-2/TRBV6-3	CASSYGSGVDEQYF	TGTGCCAGCAGTTACGGAAGCGGGGTAGATGAGCAGTACTTC
-	-	TRBJ2-4	TRBV6-2/TRBV6-3	CASSYTARVGGAKNIQYF	TGTGCCAGCAGTTACACTGCCAGGGTCGGTGGAGCCAAAAACATTCAGTACTTC
-	-	TRBJ2-4	TRBV7-9	CASSLAGPTKNIQYF	TGTGCCAGCAGCTTAGCGGGGCCAACCAAAAACATTCAGTACTTC
-	few	TRBJ2-7	TRBV5-4	CASRSRETYEQYF	TGTGCCAGCAGATCCCGGGAGACCTACGAGCAGTACTTC
-	-	TRBJ1-6	TRBV20-1	CSAKYRQSSYNSPLHF	TGCAGTGCCAAGTACAGGCAAAGCTCCTATAATTCACCCCTCCACTTT
-	few	TRBJ1-1	TRBV30	CAWSFRTGTMNTEAFF	TGTGCCTGGAGTTTTCGTACAGGAACCATGAACACTGAAGCTTTCTTT
-	-	TRBJ1-1	TRBV7-8	CASSLLGAGNTEAFF	TGTGCCAGCAGCTTATTGGGGGCTGGGAACACTGAAGCTTTCTTT
TRBD2	few	TRBJ2-1	TRBV20-1	CSARSMTSGGYNEQFF	TGCAGTGCTAGATCCATGACTAGCGGGGGTTACAATGAGCAGTTCTTC
TRBD1	once	TRBJ2-7	TRBV20-1	CSALDRVAYEQYF	TGCAGTGCGCTGGACAGGGTTGCCTACGAGCAGTACTTC
-	-	TRBJ2-1	TRBV6-2/TRBV6-3	CASSYSFDEGNEQFF	TGTGCCAGCAGTTACTCGTTTGACGAGGGGAATGAGCAGTTCTTC
TRBD2	-	TRBJ2-7	TRBV4-2	CASSQDEGLREQYF	TGTGCCAGCAGCCAAGATGAGGGACTACGCGAGCAGTACTTC
TRBD1	few	TRBJ2-5	TRBV7-9	CASSFAQGAGETQYF	TGTGCCAGCAGCTTCGCACAGGGGGCTGGAGAGACCCAGTACTTC
-	-	TRBJ2-7	TRBV21-1	CASSKGRGASYEQYF	TGTGCCAGCAGCAAAGGCAGGGGGGCGTCCTACGAGCAGTACTTC
TRBD1	-	TRBJ2-7	TRBV10-1	CASSEGGTGSYEQYF	TGCGCCAGCAGTGAGGGGGGGACAGGGTCCTACGAGCAGTACTTC
TRBD2	-	TRBJ2-1	TRBV7-2	CASTSRTRHNEQFF	TGTGCCAGCACCTCGAGGACTAGACACAATGAGCAGTTCTTC
TRBD1	-	TRBJ1-2	TRBV4-3	CASSQTTPGQGLRGDGYTF	TGCGCCAGCAGCCAAACGACCCCGGGACAGGGGCTTCGGGGAGATGGCTACACCTTC
-	-	TRBJ1-2	TRBV4-1	CASSQWETGNYGYTF	TGCGCCAGCAGCCAATGGGAGACAGGCAACTATGGCTACACCTTC